Here is one TCR beta chain with its context. A template switching step contributed a universal primer site, while unique molecular identifiers were present in the cDNA. TCRdb reprocessed the 5' RACE reads with MiXCR, giving one entry per CDR3 protein. Among some 240,000 distinct CDR3 sequences listed, approximately 8.3% were seen once. This record comes from a study of identical twins. With V trimmed by 5 bases and J by 3 bases, 8 bases remained unmatched. The CDR3 loop spans 15 amino acids. Per the germline V gene, CDR1 is SEHNR and CDR2 is FQNEAQ (reference sequence). These data are also associated with another study on yellow fever vaccine responses in identical twins. This second report adds: Reportedly, twins showed a vaccine T cell response that looked partly convergent and partly personalized.

The chain recombines TRBV7-9 with TRBJ2-7; 9 bases align to TRBD2. The source material was CD8+ T cells sorted from blood. The receptor comes from a woman in her late teens or twenties in good health. CDR3 in amino acids: CASSSTGTSSYEQYF. The DNA for the CDR3 is TGTGCCAGCAGCAGCACCGGGACTAGCAGCTACGAGCAGTACTTC.